The 24 T cell receptor beta chains in this list originate from one sample, sequenced in a study of T cells after posttransplantation cyclophosphamide. The protocol was immunoSEQ multiplex PCR, while the TCRdb copy is restricted to in-frame clones and leaves out a portion. The data hold more than 30,000 clones, with 75% to 95% observed a single time. Cells defined as naive were viable CD3+CD4+ or CD3+CD8+ and CCR7+CD45RA+CD45RO-CD95-CD27+CD28+. Sequenced material: naive CD4+ T cells sorted from PBMCs. These TCRs come from a woman aged 60-75 years in good health, CMV-negative, and a related stem cell transplant donor.

This clone was counted once. This sequence joins TRBV18 and TRBJ2-1; D gene unclear. Germline CDR1 reads KGHSH; CDR2 reads LQKENI. V was shortened by 4 bases and J by 3 bases, with 16 bases between the two germline ends. CDR3 length: 16 amino acids. The CDR3 here is CASSLTEYTFYNEQFF. The CDR3 DNA is TGTGCCAGCTCACTCACCGAATACACATTCTACAATGAGCAGTTCTTC.

This chain connects TRBV11-2 to TRBJ1-6; D uncertain. The length of the CDR3 is 16 residues. Trimming left V 0 bases short and J 4 bases short, with 10 bases between. Germline CDR1 is SGHAT and CDR2 is FQNNGV. The CDR3 nucleotides are TGTGCCAGCAGCTTAGATCGAACAGCATATAATTCACCCCTCCACTTT. Protein product: CASSLDRTAYNSPLHF.

CDR3 amino acids: CASSLPGLNTEAFF. The CDR3 DNA reads TGTGCCAGCAGTCTCCCGGGATTGAACACTGAAGCTTTCTTT. This chain links TRBV7-2 with TRBJ1-1; D is undetermined. CDR1 is SGHTA, CDR2 FQGNSA, per germline. The CDR3 contains 14 residues. Trimming removed 6 bases from V and 0 bases from J, with 11 bases in between.

The rearrangement uses TRBV18 and TRBJ2-3; D is perhaps TRBD2 (6 bases). CDR1 is KGHSH and CDR2 is LQKENI in the germline V gene. The CDR3 runs to 17 residues. Trimming took 3 bases from V and 0 from J, leaving 16 bases between them. CDR3 amino acids: CASSPIGTPPSTDTQYF. DNA of the CDR3: TGTGCCAGCTCACCGATTGGGACTCCCCCCAGCACAGATACGCAGTATTTT.

CDR3 sequence reads: CASSFTRAGNEQFF. The DNA for the CDR3 is TGTGCCAGCAGTTTCACTCGAGCGGGGAATGAGCAGTTCTTC. J is TRBJ2-1 and V is TRBV27; 7 bases are a match to TRBD2. There are 14 residues in the CDR3. V lost 3 bases and J lost 7; bases outside the gene matches: 6. CDR1 and CDR2 from the germline V gene are MNHEY and SMNVEV (reference sequence).

This rearrangement joins TRBV9 to TRBJ2-1; 10 bases are shared with TRBD2. CDR1 SGDLS and CDR2 YYNGEE come from the germline V gene. This CDR3 spans 16 amino acids. V was pared by 3 bases and J by 4 bases, with 7 bases of the junction left unmatched. DNA for the CDR3: TGTGCCAGCAGCGAGAGGAGCGGGAGGGCTTACAATGAGCAGTTCTTC. Its translation: CASSERSGRAYNEQFF. Full variable domain (rest looked up from reference TRBV9 and TRBJ2-1): DSGVTQTPKHLITATGQRVTLRCSPRSGDLSVYWYQQSLDQGLQFLIQYYNGEERAKGNILERFSAQQFPDLHSELNLSSLELGDSALYFCASSERSGRAYNEQFFGPGTRLTVL.

The chain recombines TRBV7-3 with TRBJ2-2, with D perhaps matching TRBD2 (5 bases). Deletions cut 4 bases from V and 7 bases from J, with 10 bases between. This CDR3 is built from 13 residues. CDR1 is SGHTA and CDR2 is FQGTGA in the germline V gene. Written as DNA, the CDR3 is TGTGCCAGCAGCTCTCGGACTTACGGGGAGCTGTTTTTT. It translates to CASSSRTYGELFF.

Written as DNA, the CDR3 is TGTGCCTGGAATCTGGTAGCGGGGGACAATGAGCAGTTCTTC. Translated, it gives CAWNLVAGDNEQFF. The gene calls are TRBV30 and TRBJ2-1; 9 positions agree with TRBD2. J lost 5 bases, V lost 4 bases, and 6 bases had no gene match. The CDR3 covers 14 residues. Per the germline V gene, CDR1 is GTSNPN and CDR2 is SVGIG (reference sequence).

The V gene is TRBV7-2, the J gene TRBJ2-7; 9 bases match TRBD2. Germline values: CDR1 SGHTA, CDR2 FQGNSA. J was trimmed by 3 bases and V by 2 bases; bases with no gene match: 5. CDR3 length equals 15 residues. Here the CDR3 DNA reads TGTGCCAGCAGCTTAAGGACTAGCGCGAGCTACGAGCAGTACTTC. The encoded protein is CASSLRTSASYEQYF.

V usage is TRBV19 and J usage is TRBJ2-5, with 12 bases fitting TRBD2. Looked up from germline, CDR1 is LNHDA and CDR2 is SQIVND (reference sequence). This CDR3 contains 16 residues. Germline trimming cut 5 bases from V and 2 bases from J; bases unmatched to any gene: 6. The CDR3 DNA reads as TGTGCCAGTAGTTTCCTAGCGGGGGGGTTACAAGAGACCCAGTACTTC. Translation gives CASSFLAGGLQETQYF.

This rearrangement joins TRBV7-2 to TRBJ2-4; 11 bases fit TRBD2. After removal of 2 bases from V and 6 bases from J, the junction contained 12 bases not matched to a gene. Per germline, CDR1 SGHTA and CDR2 FQGNSA. The CDR3 contains 18 residues. The CDR3 region has the DNA TGTGCCAGCAGCTTATATAGTGCTAGCGGGGGGCGGGGAAACATTCAGTACTTC. Translated: CASSLYSASGGRGNIQYF.

The chain recombines TRBV6-1 with TRBJ1-1; TRBD1 might be the D (6 bases). Per the germline V gene, CDR1 is MNHNS and CDR2 is SASEGT. The CDR3 totals 15 residues. The germline V and J ends were trimmed by 4 bases and 1 base, with 13 bases remaining between them. The CDR3 nucleotides are TGTGCCAGCAGTGTAAACAGGGTCGGGAACACTGAAGCTTTCTTT. Translation gives CASSVNRVGNTEAFF.

This clone was observed a few times. J is TRBJ1-1 and V is TRBV6-5, with TRBD1 identical over 9 bases. The CDR3 consists of 12 residues. Germline CDR1 is MNHEY and CDR2 is SVGAGI. V was pared by 10 bases and J by 7 bases, with 7 bases of the junction left unmatched. CDR3 DNA sequence: TGTGCCATCAACAGGGGGCCGGATGAAGCTTTCTTT. As protein: CAINRGPDEAFF.

This rearrangement joins TRBV27 to TRBJ2-7; TRBD2 agrees at 9 bases. The CDR3 length is 16 residues. J lost 1 base, V lost 7 bases, and 11 bases had no gene match. From germline, CDR1 is MNHEY and CDR2 SMNVEV (reference sequence). The CDR3 coding sequence is TGTGCCAGCAAACTGACTAGCGGAATGGGGTCCTACGAGCAGTACTTC. As protein: CASKLTSGMGSYEQYF.

V usage is TRBV7-9 and J usage is TRBJ1-5, with TRBD1 identical over 9 bases. CDR1 SEHNR and CDR2 FQNEAQ come from the germline V gene (reference sequence). V lost 1 base and J lost 7; bases outside the gene matches: 5. The CDR3 is 15 amino acids. CDR3 loop: CASSLGTGVIQPQHF. The CDR3 DNA sequence: TGTGCCAGCAGCTTAGGGACAGGGGTAATACAGCCCCAGCATTTT.

J is TRBJ2-3 and V is TRBV19, with D possibly being TRBD1 (6 bases). V lost 5 bases to trimming and J lost 1 base, with 10 bases between them. Germline V gene data show CDR1 as LNHDA and CDR2 as SQIVND (reference sequence). The CDR3 spans 14 residues. CDR3 in amino acids: CASSGRQGTDTQYF. CDR3 nucleotides: TGTGCCAGTAGTGGCCGACAGGGCACAGATACGCAGTATTTT.

The count of this clone is one. The chain uses TRBV19 and TRBJ2-5; D is undetermined. TRBJ2-7 matches the DNA end more closely, so the J call is doubtful. CDR1 LNHDA and CDR2 SQIVND come from the germline V gene (reference sequence). This CDR3 contains 14 residues. DNA for the CDR3: TGTGCCAGTAGTAAGGCAGCGAACTCCTACGAGCAGTACTTC. Translation: CASSKAANSYEQYF.

This chain connects TRBV5-1 to TRBJ2-5; D not resolved. Germline V gene sequence: CDR1 SGHRS, CDR2 YFSETQ. Trimming shortened V by 5 bases and J by 4 bases, and 18 bases separated the two germline ends. The CDR3 runs to 15 residues. The CDR3 nucleotides read TGCGCCAGCAGTCCGGTCAGCAGCGTCAGAGAGACCCAGTACTTC. This sequence encodes CASSPVSSVRETQYF.

Here the CDR3 DNA reads TGCGCCAGCAGCTTTAGGACTAGCGCCCCTCTTAACACCGGGGAGCTGTTTTTT. Residues: CASSFRTSAPLNTGELFF. The rearrangement uses TRBV5-1 and TRBJ2-2, with 9 positions matching TRBD2. J was trimmed by 2 bases and V by 2 bases; bases with no gene match: 10. This CDR3 has 18 amino acids. Germline V lookup: CDR1 SGHRS, CDR2 YFSETQ.

J is TRBJ1-3 and V is TRBV4-3; weak D call: TRBD1 (6 bases). V was trimmed by 1 base and J by 3 bases, leaving 13 bases between them. Per the germline V gene, CDR1 is LGHNA and CDR2 is YSLEER. The CDR3 is 16 residues long. The CDR3 DNA reads as TGCGCCAGCAGCCAAGTTCCAACAGGGTTTGGAAACACCATATATTTT. Encoded protein: CASSQVPTGFGNTIYF.

The chain is built from TRBV6-5 and TRBJ1-3; 9 bases align to TRBD1. This CDR3 has 16 residues. Germline trimming cut 4 bases from V and 2 bases from J; bases unmatched to any gene: 6. Germline V gives CDR1 MNHEY, CDR2 SVGAGI. The CDR3 loop reads CASSFRDRAAGNTIYF. DNA of the CDR3: TGTGCCAGCAGTTTCCGGGACAGGGCGGCTGGAAACACCATATATTTT.

V and J are TRBV27 and TRBJ2-1; 9 bases align to TRBD1. With V trimmed by 5 bases and J by 6 bases, 11 bases remained unmatched. From germline, CDR1 is MNHEY and CDR2 SMNVEV (reference sequence). The CDR3 has 16 residues. The CDR3 loop reads CASSRRTGARGNEQFF. The DNA for the CDR3 is TGTGCCAGCAGTCGGAGGACAGGGGCGCGGGGCAATGAGCAGTTCTTC.

The chain combines TRBV28 with TRBJ1-2, with D hard to call. This CDR3 is built from 12 residues. The germline V gene has CDR1 MDHEN and CDR2 SYDVKM. Between the trimmed V and J ends, which lost 8 bases and 0 bases, there was a span of 7 bases. Here the CDR3 reads CASWATNYGYTF. CDR3 DNA sequence: TGTGCCAGCTGGGCCACTAACTATGGCTACACCTTC.

The rearrangement joins TRBV7-9 to TRBJ2-7; 7 nucleotides line up with TRBD2. Losses at the gene ends were 4 bases for V and 2 bases for J; bases not matched to a gene: 5. Germline CDR1 reads SEHNR; CDR2 reads FQNEAQ (reference sequence). The CDR3 extends over 14 amino acids. CDR3 nucleotides: TGTGCCAGCAGCTCGGGGGAGGGAACCTACGAGCAGTACTTC. Its translation: CASSSGEGTYEQYF. The variable domain in full, with the rest retrieved from reference TRBV7-9 and TRBJ2-7, is DTGVSQNPRHKITKRGQNVTFRCDPISEHNRLYWYRQTLGQGPEFLTYFQNEAQLEKSRLLSDRFSAERPKGSFSTLEIQRTEQGDSAMYLCASSSGEGTYEQYFGPGTRLTVT.